The next 22 T cell receptor beta chains were all read from a single sample in a study of T cell responses to AZD1222 COVID-19 vaccine. The protocol was immunoSEQ multiplex PCR, while the TCRdb copy is restricted to in-frame clones and leaves out a portion. The table lists roughly 130,000 clones, about nine tenths of them singletons, with about 1.5% in the top ten. This material consisted of peripheral blood, taken on day 0 of AZD1222 vaccination. The receptors here all came from an adult in good health.

This chain joins TRBV6-5 and TRBJ1-6; possibly TRBD1 for D (6 bases). This CDR3 has 15 amino acids. CDR1 is MNHEY, CDR2 SVGAGI, per germline. Trimming took 6 bases from V and 0 from J, leaving 9 bases between them. CDR3 residues: CASRQGSSYNSPLHF. The CDR3 nucleotides are TGTGCCAGCAGACAGGGAAGCTCCTATAATTCACCCCTCCACTTT.

This chain connects TRBV30 to TRBJ1-6, with D perhaps TRBD1 (5 bases). Trimming pared 2 bases from V and 13 bases from J, leaving 18 bases between. This CDR3 is 14 amino acids long. The germline gives CDR1 GTSNPN, CDR2 SVGIG (reference sequence). In DNA form, the CDR3 reads TGTGCCTGGAGTCCAGGGACGGTCAGTTCCCCCCTCCACTTT. It encodes CAWSPGTVSSPLHF.

This chain joins TRBV27 and TRBJ1-2, with D unclear. V was pared by 9 bases and J by 0 bases, with 14 bases between. This CDR3 contains 14 residues. Germline CDR1 and CDR2: MNHEY and SMNVEV (reference sequence). The CDR3 bases are TGTGCCAGTGGAACGCCGAGAACTAACTATGGCTACACCTTC. Protein sequence: CASGTPRTNYGYTF.

The V call is TRBV6-5, the J call TRBJ1-1; D ambiguous. Germline lookup yields CDR1 MNHEY and CDR2 SVGAGI. Trimming removed 6 bases at V and 8 bases at J, with 16 bases between. The CDR3 has 13 residues. CDR3 DNA sequence: TGTGCCAGCAGAACAGCAGTAGATCCAGAAGCTTTCTTT. Its translation is CASRTAVDPEAFF.

The chain uses TRBV24-1 and TRBJ2-7; TRBD1 might be the D (6 bases). The CDR3 is made up of 14 amino acids. The V gene lost 4 bases and the J gene lost 1 base, with 10 bases spanning the gap. The germline gives CDR1 KGHDR, CDR2 SFDVKD. The CDR3 loop reads CATSERTASYEQYF. CDR3 nucleotides: TGTGCCACCAGTGAAAGGACAGCATCCTACGAGCAGTACTTC.

J is TRBJ1-2 and V is TRBV19; possibly TRBD1 for D (5 bases). The germline gives CDR1 LNHDA, CDR2 SQIVND (reference sequence). CDR3 length equals 14 residues. V was clipped by 1 base and J by 2 bases, with 8 bases between them. The CDR3 region has the DNA TGTGCCAGTAGTATAGCACAGGAGAACTATGGCTACACCTTC. This gives the protein CASSIAQENYGYTF.

Only a few counts were recorded for this clone. The gene calls are TRBV30 and TRBJ2-7; 7 nucleotides line up with TRBD1. The CDR3 consists of 11 residues. Germline-derived CDR1 and CDR2 are GTSNPN and SVGIG (reference sequence). V trimming: 2 bases; J trimming: 9 bases; junction bases outside the gene matches: 4. DNA for the CDR3: TGTGCCTGGAGTCCAGGGGGTTGGCAGTACTTC. Translation: CAWSPGGWQYF.

J is TRBJ1-5 and V is TRBV30, with D possibly matching TRBD1 (5 bases). Trimming left V 0 bases short and J 2 bases short, with 14 bases between. The CDR3 has 16 residues. Germline V gives CDR1 GTSNPN, CDR2 SVGIG (reference sequence). The DNA of the CDR3 is TGTGCCTGGAGTGTAAGGGGACCTGAAGGCAATCAGCCCCAGCATTTT. Amino acid sequence: CAWSVRGPEGNQPQHF.

V is TRBV6-5 and J is TRBJ2-5; TRBD1 matches 7 bases. Germline-derived CDR1 and CDR2 are MNHEY and SVGAGI. V lost 10 bases and J lost 0; bases outside the gene matches: 8. This CDR3 comprises 14 residues. The CDR3: CATKRGQNQETQYF. The CDR3 DNA reads as TGTGCCACCAAAAGGGGACAGAACCAAGAGACCCAGTACTTC.

The chain couples TRBV28 to TRBJ1-4; D not certain. The germline V gene encodes CDR1 MDHEN and CDR2 SYDVKM. The CDR3 contains 17 residues. The V end was cut by 2 bases, the J end by 5 bases, with 18 bases between. As DNA, the CDR3 is TGTGCCAGCAGTTTACCCTGGAGAGGCAGGCAAAATGAAAAACTGTTTTTT. Its translation is CASSLPWRGRQNEKLFF.

V is TRBV27 and J is TRBJ1-1; 8 bases match TRBD1. The CDR3 extends over 14 amino acids. With V trimmed by 2 bases and J by 5 bases, 4 bases remained unmatched. CDR1 MNHEY and CDR2 SMNVEV come from the germline V gene (reference sequence). CDR3 residues: CASSLLQGVTEAFF. DNA of the CDR3: TGTGCCAGCAGTTTACTACAGGGGGTTACTGAAGCTTTCTTT.

The chain is built from TRBV12-3 or TRBV12-4 and TRBJ1-5; D gene unclear. This CDR3 is 13 amino acids long. Trimming shortened V by 3 bases and J by 2 bases, and 5 bases separated the two germline ends. CDR3 sequence: CASSFQGNQPQHF. In DNA form, the CDR3 reads TGTGCCAGCAGTTTTCAGGGCAATCAGCCCCAGCATTTT.

J is TRBJ1-1 and V is TRBV28, with 8 bases identical to TRBD1. The CDR3 has 15 residues. The V segment lost 4 bases and the J segment 2 bases; nucleotides outside the gene matches: 6. The germline V gene encodes CDR1 MDHEN and CDR2 SYDVKM. The CDR3 region has the DNA TGTGCCAGCAGTTCCACAGGACAGGGCAACACTGAAGCTTTCTTT. This codes for CASSSTGQGNTEAFF.

The V call is TRBV6-5, the J call TRBJ1-3; D is possibly TRBD1 (5 bases). The V and J ends lost 5 bases and 3 bases respectively, with 14 bases between them. The CDR3 runs to 15 residues. CDR1 MNHEY and CDR2 SVGAGI come from the germline V gene. The CDR3 here is CASSLQGSNGNTIYF. DNA for the CDR3: TGTGCCAGCAGTCTTCAGGGAAGTAATGGAAACACCATATATTTT.

This chain uses TRBV10-3 with TRBJ1-2, with TRBD1 matching over 8 bases. CDR3 length equals 15 residues. The trim removed 3 bases at V and 2 bases at J, leaving 5 bases unmatched. From germline, CDR1 is ENHRY and CDR2 SYGVKD. CDR3 sequence reads: CAISDRQGTNYGYTF. CDR3 nucleotides: TGTGCCATCAGTGACAGACAGGGGACCAACTATGGCTACACCTTC.

The V gene is TRBV10-3, the J gene TRBJ1-2, with TRBD1 as a possible D gene (5 bases). In germline, CDR1 is ENHRY, CDR2 SYGVKD. The CDR3 contains 12 residues. V was shortened by 10 bases and J by 7 bases, with 16 bases between the two germline ends. The CDR3 region has the DNA TGTGCCACATGGGGAGGGGCGGGTGGCTACACCTTC. This gives the protein CATWGGAGGYTF.

V gene TRBV28 combines with J gene TRBJ1-6; TRBD1 matches at 8 bases. Germline assignment: CDR1 MDHEN and CDR2 SYDVKM. The length of the CDR3 is 16 residues. With 4 bases clipped from V and 6 bases from J, the junction kept 8 bases outside the gene matches. The CDR3 loop reads CASSSPGQEANSPLHF. The DNA of the CDR3 is TGTGCCAGCAGTTCACCGGGACAGGAAGCTAATTCACCCCTCCACTTT.

The chain recombines TRBV29-1 with TRBJ1-1; possible D gene TRBD1, 5 bases. Trimming removed 6 bases from V and 3 bases from J, with 17 bases in between. The CDR3 loop spans 14 amino acids. Per germline, CDR1 SQVTM and CDR2 ANQGSEA. CDR3: CSVTGRTRDTEAFF. The DNA of the CDR3 is TGCAGCGTGACGGGCCGCACCAGGGACACTGAAGCTTTCTTT.

The chain uses TRBV6-6 and TRBJ1-1; D call uncertain. Per the germline V gene, CDR1 is MNHNY and CDR2 is SVGAGI (reference sequence). Trimming removed 3 bases at V and 0 bases at J, with 11 bases between. This CDR3 is built from 15 residues. In nucleotides, the CDR3 is TGTGCCAGCAGTTATGGTGGGCAGATGAACACTGAAGCTTTCTTT. Protein: CASSYGGQMNTEAFF.

This rearrangement joins TRBV3-1 (or the pseudogene TRBV3-2) to TRBJ1-6; D gene ambiguous. The CDR3 loop spans 15 amino acids. Trimming removed 8 bases from V and 2 bases from J, with 13 bases in between. Germline lookup yields CDR1 LGHDT and CDR2 YNNKEL (reference sequence). CDR3 residues: CASGKGWTYNSPLHF. The CDR3 nucleotides read TGTGCCAGCGGGAAAGGGTGGACCTATAATTCACCCCTCCACTTT.

The chain recombines TRBV7-2 with TRBJ2-1; D perhaps matches TRBD1 (6 bases). Trimming removed 2 bases at V and 10 bases at J, with 12 bases between. The CDR3 length is 13 residues. Per germline, CDR1 SGHTA and CDR2 FQGNSA. As DNA, the CDR3 is TGTGCCAGCAGCTTAATACAGGGTCGGGAGCAGTTCTTC. It codes for CASSLIQGREQFF.

Here the CDR3 DNA reads TGTGCCAGCAGTTTGGGCACTAAGAACACTGAAGCTTTCTTT. The encoded protein is CASSLGTKNTEAFF. The chain carries TRBV28 and TRBJ1-1; D gene ambiguous. Germline V lookup: CDR1 MDHEN, CDR2 SYDVKM. Deletions cut 3 bases from V and 1 base from J, with 9 bases between. The CDR3 has 14 residues.